This TCR beta chain was observed in a study of T cell responses to AZD1222 COVID-19 vaccine. Germline-derived CDR1 and CDR2 are LGHNA and YSLEER. The J segment lost 4 bases and the V segment lost 0 bases, leaving 3 bases of the junction unmatched. The CDR3 is 16 amino acids. Assay: immunoSEQ multiplex PCR; the TCRdb copy retains only in-frame clones and omits some. The sample contains approximately 81,000 clones, about 89% of which appear only once. The specimen comprised peripheral blood, sampled on day 0 of MenACWY control vaccination. V is TRBV4-3 and J is TRBJ2-1, with 10 bases identical to TRBD2. This TCR derives from an adult in good health. CDR3: CASSQDLLAGYNEQFF. CDR3 sequence (DNA): TGCGCCAGCAGCCAAGACCTACTAGCGGGGTACAATGAGCAGTTCTTC.